This TCR beta chain was recovered during a study of type 1 regulatory T cells. Study as a whole: An in vitro protocol generated T-allo10, a Tr1-enriched, alloantigen-specific CD4 T cell product.

With 5 bases removed from V and 5 bases from J, the gap between germline ends came to 9 bases. The CDR3 has 13 residues. Germline assignment: CDR1 SGHTA and CDR2 FQGNSA. TCRdb processed the reads anew with MiXCR; each CDR3 protein has one entry. The sample comprises some 22,000 distinct CDR3 sequences, approximately 72% of which are singletons, and 11% to 15% rests with the top ten. Graft donor-derived T-allo10 cells were described as host-alloantigen-specific, anergic, and alloantigen-specifically suppressive. By proportion, this clonotype is medium-sized. Its antigen remains unidentified. The sample comprised cultured T cells, either the whole culture or a sorted T cell fraction (not recorded which). Subset noted: Tr1-enriched cell product generated in vitro against host alloantigens. The clonotype was recovered from a human donor in good health. The chain combines TRBV7-2 with TRBJ2-2, with D unclear. DNA for the CDR3: TGTGCCAGCAGCCGCTTGAGAACCGGGGAGCTGTTTTTT. It yields the protein CASSRLRTGELFF.